This is a list of T cell receptor beta chains from one sample in a study of shared clonotypes between healthy human individuals. Sequencing was performed with immunoSEQ multiplex PCR; in TCRdb, only in-frame clones are kept and a portion is missing. Among roughly 300,000 clones listed, about 73% were seen once. Sequenced: memory CD4+ T cells sorted from blood. All receptors derive from a young man in good health. Both conserved end residues are part of each CDR3. Fields, in order: D gene, J gene, clone size, V gene, CDR3 protein, CDR3 DNA. The D gene is left open where the match is weak. Clone size appears in some rows only: once, few, many, or a class for an expanded clone.

>TRBD1|TRBJ1-2|.|TRBV27
CASSFWDRANYGYTF
TGTGCCAGCAGTTTTTGGGACAGAGCTAACTATGGCTACACCTTC
>.|TRBJ2-3|.|TRBV7-9
CASSQIGTDTQYF
TGTGCCAGCAGCCAGATCGGGACAGATACGCAGTATTTT
>.|TRBJ2-3|.|TRBV4-1
CASSQGMVGTDTQYF
TGCGCCAGCAGCCAAGGGATGGTGGGCACAGATACGCAGTATTTT
>TRBD1|TRBJ1-2|.|TRBV11-2
CASSSPRDRGRGYTF
TGTGCCAGCAGCTCACCCCGGGACAGGGGTCGTGGCTACACCTTC
>.|TRBJ2-3|.|TRBV7-9
CASSPGASHTDTQYF
TGTGCCAGCAGCCCGGGAGCCTCTCACACAGATACGCAGTATTTT
>.|TRBJ2-1|.|TRBV6-4
CATRGTRFPQQFF
TGTGCCACCCGGGGGACTCGTTTTCCTCAGCAGTTCTTC
>TRBD2|TRBJ2-7|.|TRBV4-3
CASSPWSQGDGLAGGNEQYF
TGCGCCAGCAGCCCCTGGAGTCAGGGGGACGGACTAGCGGGAGGTAACGAGCAGTACTTC
>.|TRBJ2-2|.|TRBV5-6
CASSLGRYTGELFF
TGTGCCAGCAGCTTGGGTCGTTACACCGGGGAGCTGTTTTTT
>TRBD1|TRBJ1-2|.|TRBV25-1
CASSDTLGQGVGYTF
TGTGCCAGCAGCGATACCCTCGGTCAGGGGGTTGGCTACACCTTC
>TRBD2|TRBJ2-1|few|TRBV18
CASSPGGSSYNEQFF
TGTGCCAGCTCACCTGGCGGGAGCTCCTACAATGAGCAGTTCTTC
>.|TRBJ2-5|few|TRBV5-1
CASSFGVAETQYF
TGCGCCAGCAGCTTCGGGGTCGCAGAGACCCAGTACTTC
>TRBD2|TRBJ2-7|.|TRBV5-4
CASSPGASGYEQYF
TGTGCCAGCAGCCCCGGGGCTAGCGGCTACGAGCAGTACTTC
>.|TRBJ2-3|once|TRBV5-6
CASSLAAGSTDTQYF
TGTGCCAGCAGCTTGGCGGCCGGGAGCACAGATACGCAGTATTTT
>.|TRBJ1-1|.|TRBV2
CASRAAGSWAEAFF
TGTGCCAGCAGGGCCGCAGGGTCCTGGGCTGAAGCTTTCTTT
>.|TRBJ1-1|.|TRBV12-5
CASVGVINTEAFF
TGTGCTAGTGTAGGGGTAATAAACACTGAAGCTTTCTTT
>.|TRBJ1-5|.|TRBV28
CASSLGVRNRVLRFNQPQHF
TGTGCCAGCAGCCTCGGGGTTCGTAACAGGGTTCTTCGTTTCAATCAGCCCCAGCATTTT
>.|TRBJ2-7|few|TRBV29-1
CSVYGPAYEQYF
TGCAGCGTTTACGGACCCGCCTACGAGCAGTACTTC
>.|TRBJ1-5|.|TRBV11-2
CASSFGRGQPQHF
TGTGCCAGCAGCTTTGGGCGTGGTCAGCCCCAGCATTTT
>.|TRBJ1-1|few|TRBV7-2
CASSLRMNTEAFF
TGTGCCAGCAGCTTGCGTATGAACACTGAAGCTTTCTTT
>.|TRBJ2-1|.|TRBV7-9
CASSSADLLEYNEQFF
TGTGCCAGCAGCTCGGCCGACTTGCTTGAGTACAATGAGCAGTTCTTC
>.|TRBJ2-4|.|TRBV10-3
CAISDGGPAKNIQYF
TGTGCCATCAGTGACGGTGGGCCCGCCAAAAACATTCAGTACTTC
>TRBD2|TRBJ2-2|.|TRBV11-2
CASSQNPPGGRSTGELFF
TGTGCCAGCAGCCAAAACCCGCCTGGCGGGAGGTCCACCGGGGAGCTGTTTTTT
>.|TRBJ2-5|.|TRBV5-4
CASSLYSLQTQYF
TGTGCCAGCAGCTTGTATTCCCTACAGACCCAGTACTTC
>TRBD1|TRBJ1-5|once|TRBV18
CASSPPGQGTLGGQPQHF
TGTGCCAGCTCACCACCGGGACAGGGAACGTTGGGGGGTCAGCCCCAGCATTTT
>TRBD2|TRBJ2-3|many|TRBV9
CASSVSPAGLAGVADTQYF
TGTGCCAGCAGCGTAAGCCCCGCCGGACTAGCGGGAGTGGCAGATACGCAGTATTTT
>.|TRBJ2-7|once|TRBV5-5
CASSLGSEPTYEQYF
TGTGCCAGCAGCTTGGGATCGGAGCCCACCTACGAGCAGTACTTC
>.|TRBJ1-2|.|TRBV6-1
CASSQAFYGYTF
TGTGCCAGCAGCCAGGCTTTCTATGGCTACACCTTC
>.|TRBJ1-1|.|TRBV19
CASSNTELNTEAFF
TGTGCCAGTTCAAACACGGAACTGAACACTGAAGCTTTCTTT
>.|TRBJ1-6|.|TRBV30
CAWSRGNSPLHF
TGTGCCTGGAGTCGGGGTAATTCACCCCTCCACTTT
>TRBD2|TRBJ2-1|.|TRBV10-2
CASTSGYYNEQFF
TGCGCCAGCACTAGCGGGTACTACAATGAGCAGTTCTTC
>.|TRBJ2-7|.|TRBV7-3
CASSPRRGGEPYEQYF
TGTGCCAGCAGCCCCCGACGCGGCGGGGAGCCCTACGAGCAGTACTTC
>TRBD2|TRBJ2-7|.|TRBV7-6
CASSLVGDYGYEQYF
TGTGCCAGCAGCTTAGTCGGGGACTACGGCTACGAGCAGTACTTC
>.|TRBJ2-2|many|TRBV12-5
CASGLGDGELFF
TGTGCTAGTGGTTTGGGGGACGGGGAGCTGTTTTTT
>TRBD2|TRBJ2-5|.|TRBV5-1
CASSSGSGRPQETQYF
TGCGCCAGCAGCTCGGGTAGCGGGAGACCGCAAGAGACCCAGTACTTC
>TRBD2|TRBJ2-7|once|TRBV18
CASASGSAYEQYF
TGTGCCAGCGCCAGCGGGAGTGCCTACGAGCAGTACTTC
>TRBD2|TRBJ2-7|.|TRBV10-2
CATSPGGLGGRRNEQYF
TGCGCCACCTCCCCCGGGGGGTTGGGCGGGAGGCGTAACGAGCAGTACTTC
>TRBD1|TRBJ2-1|.|TRBV27
CASTPDRASYNEQFF
TGTGCCAGCACCCCGGACAGGGCATCCTACAATGAGCAGTTCTTC
>TRBD1|TRBJ1-2|few|TRBV19
CASSISTGQGSGYTF
TGTGCCAGTAGTATCTCTACGGGACAGGGTTCAGGCTACACCTTC
>TRBD2|TRBJ2-5|few|TRBV7-8
CASSPPKGLAEKETQYF
TGTGCCAGCAGCCCTCCCAAGGGACTAGCGGAAAAAGAGACCCAGTACTTC
>.|TRBJ1-4|.|TRBV28
CASSPSGTRREKLFF
TGTGCCAGCAGTCCTTCTGGGACCCGGCGTGAAAAACTGTTTTTT
>.|TRBJ1-1|.|TRBV10-3
CAISDSGGVSTEAFF
TGTGCCATCAGTGATTCAGGTGGGGTCTCCACTGAAGCTTTCTTT
>.|TRBJ1-5|few|TRBV6-5
CASSYSGLNEQPQHF
TGTGCCAGCAGTTACTCAGGGCTCAATGAGCAGCCCCAGCATTTT
>TRBD1|TRBJ1-2|.|TRBV7-8
CASSLTGGRSYGYTF
TGTGCCAGCAGCCTTACAGGGGGCAGGTCTTATGGCTACACCTTC
>.|TRBJ2-7|.|TRBV14
CASSQFSSPYEQYF
TGTGCCAGCAGCCAATTCTCTTCACCCTACGAGCAGTACTTC
>TRBD2|TRBJ2-1|.|TRBV5-4
CASSLGGAGTSGSFRQFF
TGTGCCAGCAGCTTAGGAGGAGCCGGTACTAGCGGGAGTTTTAGGCAGTTCTTC
>TRBD1|TRBJ1-5|.|TRBV29-1
CSVVIQGGEGQPQHF
TGCAGCGTTGTTATTCAGGGGGGCGAAGGTCAGCCCCAGCATTTT